One sample yielded the 7 T cell receptor beta chains listed below, sequenced in a study of T cells in women clearing cervical HPV infection. Profiled with immunoSEQ multiplex PCR; TCRdb holds only in-frame clones, not every one. The sample data list around 30,000 clones. Sequencing was done on a sample of blood buffy coat. The receptor source for this set is a woman between 18 and 70 years old with a cervical HPV16 infection that either progressed to CIN3+ or cleared (not recorded which).

As for this clone: The read is 3 residues too short to cover the CDR3 end, so that end is filled in from the germline J gene. The chain uses TRBV19 and TRBJ1-2, with D possibly TRBD1 on 5 matching bases. Looked up from germline, CDR1 is LNHDA and CDR2 is SQIVND (reference sequence). The CDR3 covers 15 residues. Incomplete CDR3 DNA: TGTGCCAGTGGTCCAGGGATCATAGCCAAAAACATC. Its protein product is CASGPGIIAKNI. The entire CDR3 protein reads CASGPGIIAKNIYTF.

Details on this clone: The sequenced fragment ends 3 residues before the CDR3 boundary, so the rest is inferred from the germline J gene. The chain employs TRBV28 and TRBJ1-5; 8 positions match TRBD1. Germline CDR1 and CDR2: MDHEN and SYDVKM. This CDR3 has 16 amino acids. The V segment lost 2 bases and the J segment 0 bases; nucleotides outside the gene matches: 3. This chain's CDR3 is CASSLGRGLSNQPQHF. The DNA read from the CDR3 is TGTGCCAGCAGTTTAGGCAGGGGGCTTAGCAATCAGCCC.

In the case of this clone: The read terminates 3 residues before the CDR3 end, so the remaining end is supplied by the germline J gene. The V gene is TRBV2, the J gene TRBJ1-2; TRBD1 is a possible D gene (5 bases). The CDR3 covers 15 residues. Germline-derived CDR1 and CDR2 are SNHLY and FYNNEI. CDR3 DNA, as far as it was read: TGTGCCAGCAGTGAGCTAGCGGGGGGTTCCTACGAC. Amino acid sequence: CASSELAGGSYD. The whole CDR3 is CASSELAGGSYDYTF.

With regard to this clone: Sequencing ends 3 residues short of the CDR3 end; the germline J gene provides the rest. The chain carries TRBV6-1 and TRBJ1-2; D ambiguous. This CDR3 has 12 residues. The V gene's germline CDR1 is MNHNS and CDR2 SASEGT. The CDR3 reads CASSVVSYDYTF. The covered CDR3 bases are TGTGCCAGCAGTGTCGTATCCTACGAC.

Concerning this clone itself: Read coverage stops 3 residues before the CDR3 terminus; the germline J gene supplies the remainder. The chain has TRBV6-4 and TRBJ1-1; 10 bases line up with TRBD1. In germline, CDR1 is MRHNA, CDR2 SNTAGT. This CDR3 has 15 amino acids. After removal of 5 bases from V and 1 base from J, the junction contained 4 bases not matched to a gene. The DNA read from the CDR3 is TGTGCCAGCAGTCCCCGGACAGGGGGGAACACTGAA. Protein sequence: CASSPRTGGNTE. The whole CDR3 is CASSPRTGGNTEAFF.

Partial CDR3 DNA: TGTGCCAGCAGTGGGACTAGCGGGACCTACGAG. Translated: CASSGTSGTYE. The entire CDR3 reads CASSGTSGTYEQYF. This chain links TRBV6-1 with TRBJ2-7; 12 bases are shared with TRBD2. Read sequence stops 3 residues before the CDR3 end, and the germline J gene provides the missing end. Germline CDR1 and CDR2: MNHNS and SASEGT. V trimming: 4 bases; J trimming: 2 bases; junction bases outside the gene matches: 0. This CDR3 spans 14 amino acids.

Regarding this clone: Sequencing ends 3 residues short of the CDR3 end; the germline J gene provides the rest. The gene calls are TRBV12-3 or TRBV12-4 and TRBJ2-1, with 10 bases fitting TRBD2. V lost 6 bases to trimming and J lost 8 bases; unmatched junction nucleotides: 10. This CDR3 is 15 amino acids long. The CDR3 loop is CASRSSGGAWDEQFF. Incomplete CDR3 DNA: TGTGCCAGCAGGTCAAGCGGGGGGGCCTGGGATGAG.